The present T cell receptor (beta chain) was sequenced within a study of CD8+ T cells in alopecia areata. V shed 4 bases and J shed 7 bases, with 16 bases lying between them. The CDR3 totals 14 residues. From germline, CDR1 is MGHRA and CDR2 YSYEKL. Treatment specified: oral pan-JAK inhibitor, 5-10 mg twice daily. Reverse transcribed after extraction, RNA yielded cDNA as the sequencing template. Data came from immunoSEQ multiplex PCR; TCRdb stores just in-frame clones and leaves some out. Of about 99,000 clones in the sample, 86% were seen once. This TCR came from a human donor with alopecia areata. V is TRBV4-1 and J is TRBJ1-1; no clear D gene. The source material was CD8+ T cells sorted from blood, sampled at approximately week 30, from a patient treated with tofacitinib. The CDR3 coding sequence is TGCGCCAGCAGCCCGGTCGGCCCAACCGATGAAGCTTTCTTT. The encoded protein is CASSPVGPTDEAFF.